The rows below give T cell receptor beta chains drawn from one sample of a study of blood T cell repertoires in COVID-19. Libraries were prepared by immunoSEQ multiplex PCR; TCRdb keeps only in-frame clonotypes and omits some of them. Here the sample spans roughly 74,000 clones, about 88% being singletons. The sequencing sample was made of peripheral blood. These receptors originate from a man between 65 and 85 years old with active or convalescent COVID-19. CDR3s include the opening cysteine and the closing phenylalanine or tryptophan. D genes are given only for firm matches. Only part of the rows carry a size: once, few, many, or a class if the clone is expanded.

D	size	V	length	J	CDR3	DNA
-	once	TRBV29-1	12	TRBJ2-4	CSTSGGGNIQYF	TGCAGCACGAGCGGAGGGGGTAACATTCAGTACTTC
-	-	TRBV19	13	TRBJ1-4	CASSIQGNEKLFF	TGTGCCAGTAGTATACAGGGGAACGAAAAACTGTTTTTT
TRBD1	-	TRBV9	15	TRBJ1-5	CASSVGDREEQPQHF	TGTGCCAGCAGCGTAGGAGACAGGGAGGAACAGCCCCAGCATTTT
-	-	TRBV6-6	13	TRBJ2-2	CASSYREGGELFF	TGTGCCAGCAGTTACCGGGAAGGCGGGGAGCTGTTTTTT
TRBD1	-	TRBV6-5	14	TRBJ1-2	CASSRDRGPDGYTF	TGTGCCAGCAGTCGTGACAGGGGGCCGGATGGCTACACCTTC
TRBD2	-	TRBV2	14	TRBJ2-7	CASSKGGRGYEQYF	TGTGCCAGCAGTAAAGGCGGGAGGGGCTACGAGCAGTACTTC
TRBD2	once	TRBV18	16	TRBJ2-2	CASWGATSGSAGELFF	TGTGCCAGCTGGGGTGCCACTAGCGGGAGCGCCGGGGAGCTGTTTTTT
TRBD1	few	TRBV5-1	15	TRBJ2-5	CASSFGQGIQETQYF	TGCGCCAGCAGCTTTGGACAGGGCATCCAAGAGACCCAGTACTTC
-	-	TRBV23-1	18	TRBJ1-5	CASSQFRGNRGRNQPQHF	TGCGCCAGCAGTCAATTCCGGGGGAACCGGGGCAGAAATCAGCCCCAGCATTTT
-	few	TRBV6-1	16	TRBJ1-1	CASSEHPTGREKIAFF	TGTGCCAGCAGTGAACACCCCACGGGCAGGGAAAAAATTGCTTTCTTT
TRBD1	-	TRBV7-9	14	TRBJ1-2	CASRQGTNFYGYTF	TGTGCCAGCAGACAGGGGACCAACTTCTATGGCTACACCTTC
TRBD1	-	TRBV5-1	15	TRBJ1-1	CASSLVTGDHTEAFF	TGCGCCAGCAGCTTGGTGACAGGGGATCACACTGAAGCTTTCTTT
-	-	TRBV30	14	TRBJ1-2	CAWSKDGRDYGYTF	TGTGCCTGGAGCAAGGACGGGCGGGACTATGGCTACACCTTC
TRBD2	few	TRBV7-3	15	TRBJ2-7	CASSLQAGSSYEQYF	TGTGCCAGCAGCCTTCAAGCGGGGTCCTCCTACGAGCAGTACTTC
-	-	TRBV23-1	16	TRBJ2-1	CASSQSWPSRNNEQFF	TGCGCCAGCAGTCAATCGTGGCCTAGCAGAAACAATGAGCAGTTCTTC
TRBD1	-	TRBV6-1	14	TRBJ1-3	CASTGTATGNTIYF	TGTGCCAGCACTGGGACAGCAACTGGAAACACCATATATTTT
TRBD1	-	TRBV29-1	13	TRBJ2-7	CSATGTGPAEQYF	TGCAGCGCCACCGGGACAGGCCCTGCAGAGCAGTACTTC
TRBD2	-	TRBV7-9	16	TRBJ2-5	CASSPGLAGIQETQYF	TGTGCCAGCAGCCCCGGACTAGCGGGAATCCAAGAGACCCAGTACTTC
TRBD1	-	TRBV7-9	13	TRBJ1-2	CASRGTAIYGYTF	TGTGCCAGCAGGGGGACAGCGATCTATGGCTACACCTTC
TRBD1	-	TRBV19	14	TRBJ1-1	CASSFAGTGTEAFF	TGTGCCAGTAGTTTCGCCGGGACAGGCACTGAAGCTTTCTTT
TRBD1	-	TRBV25-1	17	TRBJ2-4	CASSELDRGGAKNIQYF	TGTGCCAGCAGTGAACTGGACAGGGGGGGAGCCAAAAACATTCAGTACTTC
-	-	TRBV11-2	13	TRBJ2-3	CASKYRMADTQYF	TGTGCCAGCAAGTATAGAATGGCAGATACGCAGTATTTT
-	-	TRBV30	14	TRBJ2-5	CAWSVRGIKETQYF	TGTGCCTGGAGTGTAAGAGGTATTAAAGAGACCCAGTACTTC
TRBD2	-	TRBV11-2	14	TRBJ2-7	CASRPSGGLYEQYF	TGTGCCAGCAGACCTAGCGGGGGTCTCTACGAGCAGTACTTC
TRBD2	-	TRBV13	17	TRBJ2-1	CASSSDLTGGMGNEQFF	TGTGCCAGCAGCTCCGACCTAACGGGGGGGATGGGCAATGAGCAGTTCTTC
-	-	TRBV7-9	15	TRBJ1-4	CASSFGDSTNEKLFF	TGTGCCAGCAGCTTTGGAGATTCAACTAATGAAAAACTGTTTTTT
TRBD1	-	TRBV18	14	TRBJ1-4	CASSPGRGLEKLFF	TGTGCCAGCTCACCGGGCAGGGGGTTGGAAAAACTGTTTTTT
TRBD2	-	TRBV9	16	TRBJ2-2	CASSVRAGGNTGELFF	TGTGCCAGCAGCGTAAGGGCGGGGGGTAACACCGGGGAGCTGTTTTTT
TRBD1	-	TRBV15	16	TRBJ1-5	CATSRGTGNSNQPQHF	TGTGCCACCAGCAGAGGGACAGGGAATAGCAATCAGCCCCAGCATTTT
-	-	TRBV7-9	16	TRBJ2-3	CASSLGASGSTDTQYF	TGTGCCAGCAGCTTAGGCGCCAGCGGGAGCACAGATACGCAGTATTTT
TRBD1	-	TRBV3-1/TRBV3-2	15	TRBJ1-1	CASSQLSRGLTEAFF	TGTGCCAGCAGCCAACTGAGCAGGGGGCTCACTGAAGCTTTCTTT
-	-	TRBV2	15	TRBJ1-3	CASSASSSSGNTIYF	TGTGCCAGCAGTGCATCTTCTAGCTCTGGAAACACCATATATTTT
TRBD1	-	TRBV3-1/TRBV3-2	16	TRBJ1-2	CASSRHRGQGAIGYTF	TGTGCCAGCAGCCGCCACAGGGGGCAAGGGGCTATTGGCTACACCTTC
-	-	TRBV19	14	TRBJ2-1	CASRPSRGYNEQFF	TGTGCCAGTAGGCCTAGCCGGGGGTACAATGAGCAGTTCTTC
-	once	TRBV28	15	TRBJ1-5	CASSFLMGGNQPQHF	TGTGCCAGCAGTTTCTTAATGGGAGGCAATCAGCCCCAGCATTTT
-	-	TRBV5-1	14	TRBJ2-5	CASSSIQGLETQYF	TGCGCCAGCAGCTCGATACAGGGTTTAGAGACCCAGTACTTC
TRBD1	-	TRBV6-1	15	TRBJ2-7	CASSEAGTGAYEQYF	TGTGCCAGCAGTGAAGCCGGGACAGGGGCCTACGAGCAGTACTTC
-	-	TRBV25-1	14	TRBJ2-5	CASSEYTGPETQYF	TGTGCCAGCAGTGAATACACAGGCCCGGAGACCCAGTACTTC
-	-	TRBV7-9	14	TRBJ2-2	CASSLLRISGELFF	TGTGCCAGCAGCTTACTGCGGATTAGCGGGGAGCTGTTTTTT
-	-	TRBV19	15	TRBJ2-2	CASSASGGGAGELFF	TGTGCCAGTAGTGCGTCAGGAGGGGGCGCCGGGGAGCTGTTTTTT
-	-	TRBV20-1	10	TRBJ2-1	CSAPRGEQFF	TGCAGTGCTCCTAGGGGGGAGCAGTTCTTC
-	-	TRBV4-1	15	TRBJ2-3	CASSQDDTPRDTQYF	TGCGCCAGCAGCCAAGATGACACCCCAAGAGATACGCAGTATTTT
-	once	TRBV5-1	16	TRBJ2-7	CASSPLAGIVSYEQYF	TGCGCCAGCAGCCCTCTCGCGGGGATTGTGTCCTACGAGCAGTACTTC
-	-	TRBV19	17	TRBJ1-4	CASTQRGTLATNEKLFF	TGTGCCAGTACCCAGAGGGGGACGCTCGCAACTAATGAAAAACTGTTTTTT
-	-	TRBV5-1	17	TRBJ2-2	CASSARMSPVIAGELFF	TGCGCCAGCAGCGCTCGCATGAGCCCGGTGATCGCCGGGGAGCTGTTTTTT
TRBD1	-	TRBV18	16	TRBJ1-5	CASSPLRQGNNQPQHF	TGTGCCAGCTCACCATTGAGACAGGGCAACAATCAGCCCCAGCATTTT
-	-	TRBV3-1/TRBV3-2	11	TRBJ2-7	CASSLHREQYF	TGTGCCAGCAGCTTACACCGCGAGCAGTACTTC
-	-	TRBV19	14	TRBJ2-2	CASRQGPNTGELFF	TGTGCCAGTAGACAGGGCCCGAACACCGGGGAGCTGTTTTTT
-	-	TRBV2	13	TRBJ1-1	CASSLRGVTEAFF	TGTGCCAGCTCTTTAAGGGGCGTCACTGAAGCTTTCTTT
TRBD1	medium-sized	TRBV25-1	14	TRBJ1-6	CASSGDRDNSPLHF	TGTGCCAGCAGTGGTGACAGGGACAATTCACCCCTCCACTTT
TRBD2	-	TRBV28	13	TRBJ2-4	CATSGGAKNIQYF	TGTGCCACCTCGGGGGGTGCCAAAAACATTCAGTACTTC
TRBD1	-	TRBV27	14	TRBJ1-6	CASSTPGQSSPLHF	TGTGCCAGCAGTACACCGGGACAGTCTTCACCCCTCCACTTT
-	-	TRBV21-1	14	TRBJ1-1	CASSKDQGGPEAFF	TGTGCCAGCAGCAAAGATCAGGGGGGCCCTGAAGCTTTCTTT
TRBD2	few	TRBV11-2	15	TRBJ2-7	CASSLALAGGFGQYF	TGTGCCAGCAGCTTAGCGCTAGCGGGAGGTTTCGGGCAGTACTTC
TRBD1	-	TRBV30	12	TRBJ1-1	CAWSLGQGVTFF	TGTGCCTGGAGCCTTGGACAGGGGGTGACTTTCTTT
-	-	TRBV3-1/TRBV3-2	13	TRBJ2-5	CASSGTAKETQYF	TGTGCCAGCAGCGGGACTGCTAAAGAGACCCAGTACTTC
-	-	TRBV19	17	TRBJ2-7	CASSIVFSRETSYEQYF	TGTGCCAGTAGTATAGTCTTCTCGCGGGAAACCTCCTACGAGCAGTACTTC
-	-	TRBV5-1	15	TRBJ1-1	CASSPVGGMNTEAFF	TGCGCCAGCAGCCCGGTGGGGGGTATGAACACTGAAGCTTTCTTT
TRBD2	few	TRBV2	15	TRBJ2-5	CASSRAAGGQETQYF	TGTGCCAGCAGTCGTGCAGCGGGAGGCCAAGAGACCCAGTACTTC
TRBD2	medium-sized	TRBV5-8	16	TRBJ2-2	CASSLGQRGTAGELFF	TGTGCCAGCAGCTTGGGCCAGCGGGGAACAGCCGGGGAGCTGTTTTTT